This T cell receptor (beta chain) emerged from a study of graft-versus-host responses after intestinal transplantation. About the study: Transplant types were multivisceral, liver-intestinal, or isolated intestinal. Every one of the recipients received anti-thymocyte globulin induction and afterwards took tacrolimus and steroids for 3 to 4 years. Study-wide results and limits: GvH clones were found in recipient marrow; some appeared first in ileum or blood. Those patients showing graft-donor T cell macrochimerism displayed high graft-versus-host to host-versus-graft clonal ratios in allografts.

Germline-derived CDR1 and CDR2 are MGHDK and SYGVNS. The CDR3 extends over 12 amino acids. The V end was cut by 3 bases, the J end by 5 bases, with 6 bases between. Lymphocytes (intraepithelial and lamina propria) were released by processing the graft tissue. The protocol was immunoSEQ multiplex PCR, while the TCRdb copy is restricted to in-frame clones and leaves out a portion. The sample yields 15,000 to 20,000 clones, 65% to 90% seen once. For this clone: What it recognizes is unknown.

The sequences come from ileum tissue, collected 584 days after intestinal transplantation. The TCR originated in a human patient who received an intestinal transplant, so some T cells may come from the graft donor. The V and J genes are TRBV25-1 and TRBJ2-3; no definite D call. CDR3 bases: TGTGCCAGCAGTGACAGTATAGATACGCAGTATTTT. It encodes CASSDSIDTQYF.